Below are 4 T cell receptor beta chains sequenced from a single sample in a study of blood T cell repertoires in COVID-19. TCRdb keeps only in-frame clones here, not all; method: immunoSEQ multiplex PCR. The sample contains some 52,000 clones, just over 85% of which appear only once. Source material: peripheral blood. The receptors here all came from a human donor in a cohort sampled during active COVID-19.

This clone was counted between two and nine times. V and J are TRBV4-1 and TRBJ1-2, with a tentative D call TRBD1 (5 bases). CDR1 MGHRA and CDR2 YSYEKL come from the germline V gene. Deletions cut 4 bases from V and 4 bases from J, with 10 bases between. The CDR3 has 13 amino acids. CDR3 sequence: CASSPLGGYGYTF. The CDR3 bases are TGCGCCAGCAGCCCATTGGGGGGCTATGGCTACACCTTC.

A remark on this clone: At one boundary the junction diverges from the germline segment, which might be a read error. V is TRBV5-1 and J is TRBJ1-1; D is perhaps TRBD1 (6 bases). The CDR3 extends over 13 amino acids. Looked up from germline, CDR1 is SGHRS and CDR2 is YFSETQ. The CDR3 region is CATAGGPLSEAFF. In nucleotides, the CDR3 is TGCGCCACTGCGGGGGGGCCCCTTTCTGAGGCTTTCTTT.

This clone has just one count. The CDR3 loop reads CASSERGGLSDTQYF. CDR3 nucleotides: TGTGCCAGCTCAGAGCGGGGGGGCCTCTCAGATACGCAGTATTTT. The V gene is TRBV18, the J gene TRBJ2-3; 10 bases are shared with TRBD2. There are 15 residues in the CDR3. Germline values: CDR1 KGHSH, CDR2 LQKENI. With V trimmed by 5 bases and J by 4 bases, 6 bases remained unmatched.

The chain employs TRBV4-1 and TRBJ2-7, with 10 bases that match TRBD1. The CDR3 loop spans 18 amino acids. The germline V gene encodes CDR1 MGHRA and CDR2 YSYEKL. V dropped 4 bases and J dropped 0; count of bases not matched to a gene: 12. The CDR3 DNA sequence: TGCGCCAGCAGCCGATCCGGGACAGGGGTGGAGGGCTCCTACGAGCAGTACTTC. Its translation is CASSRSGTGVEGSYEQYF.